Each of the 14 T cell receptor beta chains below was sequenced from the same sample in a study of blood T cell repertoires in COVID-19. Using immunoSEQ multiplex PCR, the repertoire was profiled, and TCRdb retains in-frame clones only, with some absent. The sample lists roughly 87,000 clones; more than 70% were seen once. Sequencing was performed on peripheral blood. These receptor sequences come from a human donor in a cohort sampled during active COVID-19.

The V call is TRBV4-2, the J call TRBJ2-5; D not resolved. The CDR3 totals 13 residues. Trimming took 1 base from V and 4 from J, leaving 7 bases between them. Germline CDR1 is LGHNA and CDR2 is YNFKEQ. CDR3 sequence (DNA): TGTGCCAGCAGCCAAGTCCGAGGAGAGACCCAGTACTTC. Protein product: CASSQVRGETQYF.

The chain links TRBV7-2 to TRBJ2-6; weak D call: TRBD1 (5 bases). Germline-derived CDR1 and CDR2 are SGHTA and FQGNSA. The V gene lost 4 bases and the J gene lost 3 bases, with 10 bases spanning the gap. The length of the CDR3 is 15 residues. CDR3 protein: CASSSGSSGANVLTF. DNA of the CDR3: TGTGCCAGCAGCTCAGGGTCGAGTGGGGCCAACGTCCTGACTTTC.

This clone was seen once. The chain joins TRBV28 to TRBJ2-7, with D perhaps TRBD2 (5 bases). The CDR3 is made up of 12 amino acids. Trimming pared 10 bases from V and 2 bases from J, leaving 12 bases between. The germline CDR1 and CDR2 sequences are MDHEN and SYDVKM. CDR3 protein: CATWRSPYEQYF. CDR3 nucleotide sequence: TGTGCCACCTGGAGGAGCCCCTACGAGCAGTACTTC.

The gene calls are TRBV27 and TRBJ1-6; weak D call: TRBD1 (6 bases). Germline assignment: CDR1 MNHEY and CDR2 SMNVEV (reference sequence). Trimming cost V 3 bases and J 7 bases, with 16 bases left between them. CDR3 size: 16 residues. The CDR3 is CASSFGFYRVNSPLHF. For the CDR3, the DNA is TGTGCCAGCAGTTTCGGGTTTTACAGGGTGAATTCACCCCTCCACTTT.

The CDR3 nucleotides read TGCGCCAGCAGCCACCTATTCCGGGACAGACAGTACTTC. It encodes CASSHLFRDRQYF. The chain is built from TRBV4-1 and TRBJ2-7; 7 bases agree with TRBD1. Germline V CDR1 and CDR2: MGHRA, YSYEKL. Trimming removed 3 bases from V and 10 bases from J; junction bases left unmatched: 9. The CDR3 covers 13 residues.

The chain couples TRBV25-1 to TRBJ1-1; D unclear. With 9 bases removed from V and 3 bases from J, the gap between germline ends came to 17 bases. Germline loops: CDR1 MGHDK, CDR2 SYGVNS. The CDR3 length is 14 residues. CDR3 loop: CASPSGSLYTEAFF. The CDR3 nucleotides read TGTGCCAGTCCCAGTGGCAGTCTTTACACTGAAGCTTTCTTT.

DNA of the CDR3: TGTGCCAGCGCTCCGGGTCCTGGAGGAGGCTACACCTTC. Residues: CASAPGPGGGYTF. The chain employs TRBV6-5 and TRBJ1-2; D unresolved. The CDR3 is made up of 13 amino acids. Trimming left V 8 bases short and J 8 bases short, with 18 bases between. The germline V gene encodes CDR1 MNHEY and CDR2 SVGAGI.

The genes are TRBV3-1 (or the pseudogene TRBV3-2) and TRBJ1-5; D is perhaps TRBD1 (5 bases). The CDR3 sequence is 16 residues long. The V gene's germline CDR1 is LGHDT and CDR2 YNNKEL (reference sequence). With 3 bases removed from V and 0 bases from J, the gap between germline ends came to 12 bases. In DNA, the CDR3 is TGTGCCAGCAGCCACCCGGGACTGCTTAGCAATCAGCCCCAGCATTTT. This gives the protein CASSHPGLLSNQPQHF.

The gene calls are TRBV2 and TRBJ1-6, with 7 bases lining up with TRBD1. The trim removed 5 bases at V and 5 bases at J, leaving 3 bases unmatched. Per germline, CDR1 SNHLY and CDR2 FYNNEI. The CDR3 totals 14 residues. CDR3 nucleotides: TGTGCCAGCAGTTCCGGGACAGATAATTCACCCCTCCACTTT. Translation gives CASSSGTDNSPLHF.

This clone was counted a few times. CDR3 loop: CASTPGGRGGPQHF. The DNA for the CDR3 is TGTGCCAGCACCCCTGGGGGGCGGGGGGGGCCCCAGCATTTT. The chain combines TRBV2 with TRBJ1-5; perhaps TRBD1 as D (6 bases). The germline V and J ends were trimmed by 7 bases and 9 bases, with 19 bases remaining between them. This CDR3 comprises 14 residues. Germline CDR1 and CDR2: SNHLY and FYNNEI. Combining the CDR3 with reference TRBV2 and TRBJ1-5 gives the whole variable domain EPEVTQTPSHQVTQMGQEVILRCVPISNHLYFYWYRQILGQKVEFLVSFYNNEISEKSEIFDDQFSVERPDGSNFTLKIRSTKLEDSAMYFCASTPGGRGGPQHFGDGTRLSIL.

This chain links TRBV9 with TRBJ2-2; 8 nucleotides align to TRBD2. This CDR3 is 17 amino acids long. Trimming at V came to 4 bases and at J to 6 bases, leaving 14 bases not matched to a gene. Germline values: CDR1 SGDLS, CDR2 YYNGEE. CDR3 amino acids: CASSLPREREFAGELFF. CDR3 DNA sequence: TGTGCCAGCAGCCTCCCCCGGGAGCGGGAGTTCGCCGGGGAGCTGTTTTTT.

The chain recombines TRBV19 with TRBJ1-1, with 10 bases aligning to TRBD1. With 9 bases clipped from V and 1 base from J, the junction kept 11 bases outside the gene matches. The CDR3 contains 16 residues. Germline V lookup: CDR1 LNHDA, CDR2 SQIVND (reference sequence). The CDR3 is CASTRDRGPRNTEAFF. CDR3 DNA: TGTGCCAGCACCCGGGACAGGGGACCGAGGAACACTGAAGCTTTCTTT.

This rearrangement joins TRBV6-2 or TRBV6-3 to TRBJ2-2; 14 bases are shared with TRBD2. CDR1 and CDR2 from the germline V gene are MNHEY and SVGEGT. Unmatched junction bases numbered 4, after V lost 4 bases and J lost 6 bases. The CDR3 length is 16 residues. The DNA for the CDR3 is TGTGCCAGCAGTTCTGGACTAGCGGGAGGCGCCGGGGAGCTGTTTTTT. Its protein is CASSSGLAGGAGELFF.

The rearrangement uses TRBV2 and TRBJ1-3; D gene ambiguous. CDR1 and CDR2 (germline): SNHLY, FYNNEI. The CDR3 is 14 residues long. Deletions cut 4 bases from V and 0 bases from J, with 7 bases between. CDR3: CASSAGNSGNTIYF. The CDR3 nucleotides read TGTGCCAGCAGTGCGGGGAACTCTGGAAACACCATATATTTT. The full variable domain, completed using reference TRBV2 and TRBJ1-3, is EPEVTQTPSHQVTQMGQEVILRCVPISNHLYFYWYRQILGQKVEFLVSFYNNEISEKSEIFDDQFSVERPDGSNFTLKIRSTKLEDSAMYFCASSAGNSGNTIYFGEGSWLTVV.